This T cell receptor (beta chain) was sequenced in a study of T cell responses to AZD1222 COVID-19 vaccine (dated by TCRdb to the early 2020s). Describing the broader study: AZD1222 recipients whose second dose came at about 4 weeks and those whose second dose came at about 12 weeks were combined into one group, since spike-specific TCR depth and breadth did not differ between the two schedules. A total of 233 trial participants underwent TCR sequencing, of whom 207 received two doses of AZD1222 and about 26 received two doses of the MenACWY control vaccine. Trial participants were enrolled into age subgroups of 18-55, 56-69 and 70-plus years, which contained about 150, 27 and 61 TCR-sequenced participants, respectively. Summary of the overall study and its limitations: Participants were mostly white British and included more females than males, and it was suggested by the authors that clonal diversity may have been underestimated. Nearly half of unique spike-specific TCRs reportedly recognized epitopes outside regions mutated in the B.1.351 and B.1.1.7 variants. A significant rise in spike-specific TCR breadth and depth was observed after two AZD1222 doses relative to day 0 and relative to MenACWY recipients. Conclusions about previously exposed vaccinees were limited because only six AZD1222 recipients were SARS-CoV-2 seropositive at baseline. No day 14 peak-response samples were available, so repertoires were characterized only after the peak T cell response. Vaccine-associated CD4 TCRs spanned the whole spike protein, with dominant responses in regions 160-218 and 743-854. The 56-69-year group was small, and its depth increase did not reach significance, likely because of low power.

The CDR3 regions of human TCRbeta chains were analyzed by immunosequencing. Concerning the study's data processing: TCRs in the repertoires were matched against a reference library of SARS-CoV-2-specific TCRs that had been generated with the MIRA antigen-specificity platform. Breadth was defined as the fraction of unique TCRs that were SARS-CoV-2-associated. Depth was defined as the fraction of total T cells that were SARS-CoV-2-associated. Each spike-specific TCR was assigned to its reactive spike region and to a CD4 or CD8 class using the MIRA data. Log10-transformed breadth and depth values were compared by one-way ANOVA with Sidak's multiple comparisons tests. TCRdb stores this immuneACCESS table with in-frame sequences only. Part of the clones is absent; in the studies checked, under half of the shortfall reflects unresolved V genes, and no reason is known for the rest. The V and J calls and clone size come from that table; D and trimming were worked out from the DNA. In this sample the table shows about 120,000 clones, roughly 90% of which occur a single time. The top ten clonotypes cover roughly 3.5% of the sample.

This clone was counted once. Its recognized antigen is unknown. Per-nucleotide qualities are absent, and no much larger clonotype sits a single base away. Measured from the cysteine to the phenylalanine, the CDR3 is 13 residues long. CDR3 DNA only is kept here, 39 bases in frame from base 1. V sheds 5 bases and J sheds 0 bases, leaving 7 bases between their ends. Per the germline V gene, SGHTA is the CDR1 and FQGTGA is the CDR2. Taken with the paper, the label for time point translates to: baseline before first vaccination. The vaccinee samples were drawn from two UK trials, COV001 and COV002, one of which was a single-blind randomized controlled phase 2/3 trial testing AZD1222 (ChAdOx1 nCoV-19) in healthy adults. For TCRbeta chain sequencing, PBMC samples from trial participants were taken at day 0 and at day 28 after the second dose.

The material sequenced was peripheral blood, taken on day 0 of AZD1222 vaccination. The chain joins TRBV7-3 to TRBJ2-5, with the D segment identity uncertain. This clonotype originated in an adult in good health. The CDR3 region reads CASSPQYQETQYF. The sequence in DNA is TGTGCCAGCAGCCCTCAGTACCAAGAGACCCAGTACTTC.